These 7 T cell receptor beta chains came from one sample sequenced in a study of identifying expanded T cells in peripheral blood. The method was immunoSEQ multiplex PCR; TCRdb's version includes in-frame clones alone and lacks a portion of them. The sample lists 100,000 or so clones; approximately 88% were seen once. The sequenced sample was blood. These TCRs come from a person aged 18-70 years in good health.

V is TRBV18 and J is TRBJ1-5, with 11 bases identical to TRBD1. The V segment lost 4 bases and the J segment 11 bases; nucleotides outside the gene matches: 7. The germline V gene has CDR1 KGHSH and CDR2 LQKENI. This CDR3 is built from 14 residues. The CDR3 nucleotides are TGTGCCAGCTCACGAGGACAGGGGGCCTGGTCCCAGCATTTT. This sequence encodes CASSRGQGAWSQHF.

The V and J genes are TRBV5-6 and TRBJ2-1; D may be TRBD1 (5 bases). V was shortened by 4 bases and J by 3 bases, with 17 bases between the two germline ends. CDR1 is SGHDT, CDR2 YYEEEE, per germline. This CDR3 contains 16 residues. The CDR3 sequence: CASSPSRSDNYNEQFF. The DNA for the CDR3 is TGTGCCAGCAGCCCCTCCCGGTCGGACAACTACAATGAGCAGTTCTTC.

The chain is built from TRBV28 and TRBJ1-5, with D tentatively TRBD1 (6 bases). The germline V and J ends were trimmed by 6 bases and 2 bases, with 17 bases remaining between them. CDR1 is MDHEN and CDR2 is SYDVKM in the germline V gene. There are 16 residues in the CDR3. CDR3 DNA: TGTGCCAGCAGCCGAGGGCACAGGGAGGGCAATCAGCCCCAGCATTTT. Encoded protein: CASSRGHREGNQPQHF.

The V gene is TRBV5-6, the J gene TRBJ2-5; 10 bases map to TRBD2. In germline, CDR1 is SGHDT, CDR2 YYEEEE. CDR3 length equals 14 residues. Unmatched junction bases numbered 4, after V lost 3 bases and J lost 5 bases. In nucleotides, the CDR3 is TGTGCCAGCAGCTGGGGACTAGCGAGCGAGACCCAGTACTTC. This translates into CASSWGLASETQYF.

In its sample, this clone was seen a few times. The V gene is TRBV4-2, the J gene TRBJ1-6, with D perhaps TRBD1 (5 bases). The CDR3 has 13 amino acids. The germline V gene encodes CDR1 LGHNA and CDR2 YNFKEQ. V lost 5 bases, J lost 8 bases, and 10 bases lay in between. The CDR3 coding sequence is TGTGCCAGCAGCTACAGAGGGGATTCACCCCTCCACTTT. Encoded protein: CASSYRGDSPLHF.

V usage is TRBV19 and J usage is TRBJ1-5; D call uncertain. Deletions cut 7 bases from V and 6 bases from J, with 16 bases between. CDR3 length: 14 residues. The germline V gene encodes CDR1 LNHDA and CDR2 SQIVND (reference sequence). CDR3 sequence: CASTHGSAGQPQHF. The CDR3 nucleotides are TGTGCCAGTACCCATGGGTCCGCAGGTCAGCCCCAGCATTTT.

The chain employs TRBV7-9 and TRBJ1-2, with TRBD1 identical over 7 bases. Germline values: CDR1 SEHNR, CDR2 FQNEAQ (reference sequence). This CDR3 contains 13 residues. Germline trimming cut 4 bases from V and 8 bases from J; bases unmatched to any gene: 7. The CDR3 loop reads CASSSSAGQGYTF. For the CDR3, the DNA is TGTGCCAGCAGCTCCTCGGCGGGACAGGGCTACACCTTC.